The rows below give T cell receptor beta chains drawn from one sample of a study of blood T cell repertoires in COVID-19. TCRdb's table, derived via immunoSEQ multiplex PCR, lists solely in-frame clones and lacks some. Of tens of thousands of clones detected, around 85% appear once; the ten largest clones hold about a fifth. The sequencing sample was made of peripheral blood. The receptors derive from a woman aged 80 or older with active or convalescent COVID-19. Each CDR3 is given with its conserved first and last residue. D genes are given only for firm matches. Rows give clone size only sometimes, using once, few, many, or a class for an expanded clone.

size,V,D,J,CDR3,DNA
-,TRBV19,-,TRBJ1-1,CASSPQGSGAFF,TGTGCCAGTAGTCCGCAGGGCTCAGGAGCTTTCTTT
-,TRBV7-8,-,TRBJ2-2,CASSLGASTGELFF,TGTGCCAGCAGCTTAGGAGCGTCCACCGGGGAGCTGTTTTTT
-,TRBV25-1,-,TRBJ1-2,CASSFQSGYGGYTF,TGTGCCAGCAGTTTCCAATCGGGGTACGGTGGCTACACCTTC
-,TRBV6-6,-,TRBJ1-2,CASIGAANYGYTF,TGTGCCAGCATCGGAGCTGCTAACTATGGCTACACCTTC
-,TRBV15,-,TRBJ1-4,CATSREGGAGEKLFF,TGTGCCACCAGCAGAGAGGGGGGAGCGGGGGAAAAACTGTTTTTT
-,TRBV2,TRBD1,TRBJ1-2,CASRDRASNYGYTF,TGTGCCAGCAGGGACAGGGCTTCTAACTATGGCTACACCTTC
-,TRBV19,TRBD1,TRBJ2-7,CASSMADRSHEQYF,TGTGCCAGTAGTATGGCGGACAGGTCCCACGAGCAGTACTTC
-,TRBV9,TRBD2,TRBJ2-2,CASSGGLAGYTGELFF,TGTGCCAGCAGCGGGGGACTAGCGGGGTACACCGGGGAGCTGTTTTTT
-,TRBV20-1,-,TRBJ2-7,CSASLGRPIPTYEQYF,TGCAGTGCTAGTCTGGGGCGACCGATTCCCACCTACGAGCAGTACTTC
-,TRBV21-1,-,TRBJ1-1,CASSRHILDTEAFF,TGTGCCAGCAGCAGACATATTTTGGACACTGAAGCTTTCTTT
-,TRBV6-6,-,TRBJ2-7,CASSYSSGEQYF,TGTGCCAGCAGTTACTCGTCGGGGGAGCAGTACTTC
-,TRBV3-1/TRBV3-2,-,TRBJ1-5,CASSQDRNQPQHF,TGTGCCAGCAGCCAAGATAGAAATCAGCCCCAGCATTTT
-,TRBV24-1,-,TRBJ2-2,CATSETSARRGELFF,TGTGCCACCAGTGAAACTTCAGCGCGTAGAGGGGAGCTGTTTTTT
-,TRBV5-1,-,TRBJ2-7,CASSLDRANYEQYF,TGCGCCAGCAGCTTGGATCGAGCGAACTACGAGCAGTACTTC
once,TRBV19,TRBD1,TRBJ1-6,CASSSLASRAGGNSPLHF,TGTGCCAGTAGTTCACTAGCCTCCCGGGCAGGGGGAAATTCACCCCTCCACTTT
-,TRBV10-3,-,TRBJ1-2,CAIRPETGRSPISGYTF,TGTGCCATCCGCCCGGAGACAGGCCGCTCCCCAATTTCGGGCTACACCTTC
-,TRBV5-1,-,TRBJ1-6,CASSQDGSTSSYNSPLHF,TGCGCCAGCAGCCAGGATGGGTCGACGTCGTCCTATAATTCACCCCTCCACTTT
once,TRBV16,TRBD1,TRBJ1-1,CASSRTGGNTEAFF,TGTGCCAGCAGCCGGACAGGGGGCAACACTGAAGCTTTCTTT
few,TRBV6-4,-,TRBJ1-5,CASSGRPGGGGQPQHF,TGTGCCAGCAGTGGTCGGCCCGGTGGGGGAGGGCAGCCCCAGCATTTT
-,TRBV2,TRBD2,TRBJ2-7,CASIERGREEQYF,TGTGCCAGCATAGAGCGGGGGCGCGAAGAGCAGTACTTC
few,TRBV2,-,TRBJ2-1,CASSVEGLEQFF,TGTGCCAGCAGTGTGGAGGGGCTTGAGCAGTTCTTC
-,TRBV10-1,-,TRBJ1-3,CARSPTEISGNTIYF,TGCGCCCGCAGCCCCACGGAGATAAGTGGAAACACCATATATTTT
-,TRBV5-1,TRBD1,TRBJ2-4,CASSETDRGTLAKNIQYF,TGCGCCAGCAGCGAGACGGACAGGGGTACTCTAGCCAAAAACATTCAGTACTTC
-,TRBV30,TRBD1,TRBJ1-4,CAWSTGISEKLFF,TGTGCCTGGTCGACAGGGATCAGTGAAAAACTGTTTTTT
-,TRBV5-1,TRBD1,TRBJ2-3,CASSPGQQEDTQYF,TGCGCCAGCAGTCCGGGACAGCAGGAAGATACGCAGTATTTT
-,TRBV27,TRBD1,TRBJ2-6,CASRPGQGRSGANVLTF,TGTGCCAGCAGACCGGGACAGGGTCGCTCTGGGGCCAACGTCCTGACTTTC
-,TRBV4-1,-,TRBJ2-1,CASSQIRTGSYNEQFF,TGCGCCAGCAGCCAGATAAGGACTGGCTCCTACAATGAGCAGTTCTTC
-,TRBV18,-,TRBJ1-1,CASSPPGQREAFF,TGTGCCAGCTCACCACCGGGGCAGCGTGAAGCTTTCTTT
-,TRBV7-2,TRBD2,TRBJ2-1,CASSAHVTSGGRNEQFF,TGTGCCAGCAGCGCCCACGTAACTAGCGGGGGTAGGAATGAGCAGTTCTTC
-,TRBV29-1,TRBD1,TRBJ2-1,CSVDRGDDEQFF,TGCAGCGTAGACAGGGGGGACGATGAGCAGTTCTTC
-,TRBV18,TRBD1,TRBJ2-5,CASQLGQEETQYF,TGTGCCAGCCAACTGGGACAGGAAGAGACCCAGTACTTC
-,TRBV28,-,TRBJ1-5,CASSLFAARGNQPQHF,TGTGCCAGCAGTTTATTTGCTGCCAGGGGCAATCAGCCCCAGCATTTT
-,TRBV6-5,-,TRBJ1-5,CASSSWGNNQPQHF,TGTGCCAGCAGTTCATGGGGCAACAATCAGCCCCAGCATTTT
-,TRBV18,TRBD1,TRBJ2-6,CASSTDRVPGANVLTF,TGTGCCAGCTCGACCGACAGGGTCCCTGGGGCCAACGTCCTGACTTTC
many,TRBV5-1,TRBD1,TRBJ2-2,CASSLAGGQAGELFF,TGCGCCAGCAGCTTGGCCGGGGGACAGGCCGGGGAGCTGTTTTTT
-,TRBV6-5,TRBD1,TRBJ2-7,CASGDRGLYEQYF,TGTGCCAGCGGGGACAGGGGGCTCTACGAGCAGTACTTC
-,TRBV5-1,TRBD2,TRBJ2-1,CASRRTSERDEQFF,TGCGCCAGCAGGCGGACTAGCGAGAGGGATGAGCAGTTCTTC
-,TRBV6-1,TRBD1,TRBJ1-5,CASSDRGQGNDQPQHF,TGTGCCAGCAGTGATCGGGGACAGGGGAACGATCAGCCCCAGCATTTT
-,TRBV6-1,-,TRBJ1-3,CASSARQDHSGNTIYF,TGTGCCAGCAGTGCTCGACAGGACCACTCTGGAAACACCATATATTTT
-,TRBV7-9,TRBD2,TRBJ2-1,CASSQASGYNEQFF,TGTGCCAGCAGCCAGGCTAGCGGCTACAATGAGCAGTTCTTC
-,TRBV2,TRBD1,TRBJ2-4,CASSTDRGNIQYF,TGTGCCAGCAGTACAGACAGGGGGAACATTCAGTACTTC
-,TRBV18,TRBD1,TRBJ1-1,CASSRSSQGVQAFF,TGTGCCAGCTCACGCAGCTCACAGGGGGTGCAAGCTTTCTTT
-,TRBV19,-,TRBJ2-3,CASSNRVSTPSDTQYF,TGTGCCAGTAGTAACCGGGTCTCAACACCCTCAGATACGCAGTATTTT
-,TRBV5-1,TRBD1,TRBJ1-2,CASRSGTGGVWGYTF,TGCGCCAGCAGATCCGGGACAGGGGGTGTTTGGGGCTACACCTTC
few,TRBV18,-,TRBJ1-2,CASSPTNYGYTF,TGTGCCAGCTCACCGACAAACTATGGCTACACCTTC
-,TRBV5-4,-,TRBJ1-4,CASTRQGDEKLFF,TGTGCCAGCACGCGGCAGGGCGATGAAAAACTGTTTTTT
many,TRBV18,-,TRBJ1-6,CASSPATGNNSPLHF,TGTGCCAGCTCACCAGCCACGGGGAATAATTCACCCCTCCACTTT
few,TRBV11-2,-,TRBJ1-6,CASSLSGDNSPLHF,TGTGCCAGCAGCTTATCAGGGGATAATTCACCCCTCCACTTT
once,TRBV2,-,TRBJ2-2,CASSVGRMNTGELFF,TGTGCCAGCAGTGTTGGCAGGATGAACACCGGGGAGCTGTTTTTT
-,TRBV7-9,-,TRBJ1-2,CASSLGLGGGGYTF,TGTGCCAGCAGCTTAGGTCTCGGTGGAGGCGGCTACACCTTC
-,TRBV7-2,-,TRBJ1-5,CASSFGQSQPQHF,TGTGCCAGCAGCTTCGGACAAAGTCAGCCCCAGCATTTT
few,TRBV19,-,TRBJ1-1,CASRDMNTEAFF,TGTGCCAGCCGGGATATGAACACTGAAGCTTTCTTT
-,TRBV9,-,TRBJ2-3,CASSVVRGPADTQYF,TGTGCCAGCAGCGTAGTAAGGGGCCCGGCAGATACGCAGTATTTT